Reported below is one T cell receptor beta chain. This sample was taken from a study of blood T cell repertoires in COVID-19. The CDR3 is 15 residues long. Germline V CDR1 and CDR2: SGHRS, YFSETQ. Losses at the gene ends were 4 bases for V and 7 bases for J; bases not matched to a gene: 9. Authors' data handling: Researchers report that nucleated cell counts were estimated from reference gene primer amplification. Sequencing used immunoSEQ multiplex PCR; TCRdb keeps in-frame clones, though not all of them. V and J calls and clone size are those listed in that table; D and trimming were worked out from the DNA. The table has a few hundred thousand clones, around nine tenths seen once. Categorization into cohorts depended on clinical history that participants reported.

The receptor's source is a woman in her 40s who had recovered from COVID-19. This chain connects TRBV5-1 to TRBJ1-5; 9 positions agree with TRBD1. Sequencing was performed on PBMCs or T cells enriched from blood (not recorded which). CDR3 in DNA: TGCGCCAGCAGCCAGGGACAGGGAAGACAGCAGCCCCAGCATTTT. Protein product: CASSQGQGRQQPQHF. The whole variable domain, filled in from reference TRBV5-1 and TRBJ1-5, reads KAGVTQTPRYLIKTRGQQVTLSCSPISGHRSVSWYQQTPGQGLQFLFEYFSETQRNKGNFPGRFSGRQFSNSRSEMNVSTLELGDSALYLCASSQGQGRQQPQHFGDGTRLSIL.